This entry features one T cell receptor beta chain sequence. The sample originates from a study of blood T cell repertoires in COVID-19. Profiling relied on immunoSEQ multiplex PCR, and the TCRdb table lists in-frame clones only, not all of them. The sample yields 440,000 or so clones, approximately 89% seen once. This CDR3 region has 16 residues. The V and J ends lost 3 bases and 0 bases, in that order; junction bases with no gene match: 3. Looked up from germline, CDR1 is MRHNA and CDR2 is SNTAGT. The TCR was taken from a woman aged 40 to 50 with COVID-19, enrolled during active disease. The specimen was peripheral blood. This chain uses TRBV6-4 with TRBJ2-3; TRBD2 agrees at 10 bases. The CDR3 is CASSEGTSASTDTQYF. CDR3 nucleotide sequence: TGTGCCAGCAGTGAAGGGACTAGCGCTAGCACAGATACGCAGTATTTT.